The clone carrying this T cell receptor (beta chain) has just a few counts. Its matching antigen is unknown. The entry originates in a study of T-cell reconstitution after alpha-beta-depleted transplantation in children. General observations from the study: Recipient T cells and thymic progenitors that survived were the source of the high TCRbeta diversity seen at day 60 in some patients. Most T-cell counts and diversity one year after the transplant came from T cells that were newly produced. Reportedly, alpha-beta T cells present about two months post-transplant originated from several hundred expanded clones of graft origin.

Unique molecular identifiers featured in how the TCRbeta library was prepared. In TCRdb, the PCR reads were re-called with MiXCR into one record per CDR3 protein. The sample holds 700,000 or so distinct CDR3 sequences, 10% to 15% seen once. Trimming removed 1 base from V and 0 bases from J, with 10 bases in between. This CDR3 is 15 amino acids long. Germline V gene sequence: CDR1 MGHRA, CDR2 YSYEKL. The TCR comes from a girl aged 2 to 10 with congenital amegakaryocytic thrombocytopenia, due to receive a stem cell transplant. The chain employs TRBV4-1 and TRBJ2-7; D might be TRBD2 (6 bases). The sequencing here drew on PBMCs, taken before TCRalphabeta/CD19-depleted stem cell transplant. In DNA form, the CDR3 reads TGCGCCAGCAGCCAAGTAGCGGCCAGCTCCTACGAGCAGTACTTC. This translates into CASSQVAASSYEQYF.